Below are 28 T cell receptor beta chains sequenced from a single sample in a study of OX40 agonist ivuxolimab in advanced cancers. Sequenced by immunoSEQ multiplex PCR; TCRdb stores in-frame clones only, minus some. This sample has roughly 59,000 clones, with 88% found just once. Sequenced here: CD4+ or CD8+ T cells sorted from blood, sampled in a trial of the OX40 agonist ivuxolimab. These receptors all come from an adult with an advanced solid tumor such as melanoma, head and neck, liver or kidney cancer.

The chain carries TRBV27 and TRBJ1-1, with 7 nucleotides matching TRBD1. J gave up 0 bases and V 7 bases, and 5 bases lay outside the gene matches. The CDR3 length is 14 residues. The V gene's germline CDR1 is MNHEY and CDR2 SMNVEV (reference sequence). Written as DNA, the CDR3 is TGTGCCAGCACCAAGACAGGGTTGAACACTGAAGCTTTCTTT. Amino acids: CASTKTGLNTEAFF.

This clone turned up a few times. The chain recombines TRBV7-2 with TRBJ2-2; unclear D gene. Per the germline V gene, CDR1 is SGHTA and CDR2 is FQGNSA. Deletions cut 3 bases from V and 3 bases from J, with 2 bases between. The CDR3 is made up of 12 amino acids. The CDR3 region is CASSFYTGELFF. CDR3 bases: TGTGCCAGCAGCTTTTACACCGGGGAGCTGTTTTTT.

In DNA, the CDR3 is TGTGCCAGCAGCCGGGACACCCAGGGAAGCTACGAGCAGTACTTC. This translates into CASSRDTQGSYEQYF. The V and J genes are TRBV7-9 and TRBJ2-7, with TRBD1 as a possible D gene (6 bases). Deletions cut 5 bases from V and 3 bases from J, with 17 bases between. Germline loops: CDR1 SEHNR, CDR2 FQNEAQ (reference sequence). The CDR3 consists of 15 residues.

The rearrangement links TRBV10-3 to TRBJ1-1; weak D call: TRBD1 (6 bases). The CDR3 is 15 residues long. V lost 0 bases, J lost 1 base, and 9 bases lay in between. Germline-derived CDR1 and CDR2 are ENHRY and SYGVKD. The chain's CDR3 is CAISESRQENTEAFF. The CDR3 region has the DNA TGTGCCATCAGTGAGTCGAGACAGGAGAACACTGAAGCTTTCTTT.

The chain is built from TRBV7-9 and TRBJ2-1, with 8 bases lining up with TRBD2. The CDR3 consists of 14 residues. Losses at the gene ends were 5 bases for V and 6 bases for J; bases not matched to a gene: 6. The V gene's germline CDR1 is SEHNR and CDR2 FQNEAQ (reference sequence). The CDR3 region has the DNA TGTGCCAGCAGCCCGCGACTAGCGATCAATGAGCAGTTCTTC. Amino acid sequence: CASSPRLAINEQFF.

This clone came up a few times. The chain is built from TRBV7-9 and TRBJ1-1; D remains ambiguous. The germline V and J ends were trimmed by 2 bases and 4 bases, with 8 bases remaining between them. Germline CDR1 and CDR2: SEHNR and FQNEAQ (reference sequence). This CDR3 has 13 residues. CDR3: CASSLSERTEAFF. In nucleotides, the CDR3 is TGTGCCAGCAGCTTATCGGAGCGCACTGAAGCTTTCTTT.

This clone was detected only once. The rearrangement links TRBV28 to TRBJ1-2, with no clear D. The germline gives CDR1 MDHEN, CDR2 SYDVKM. V was clipped by 5 bases and J by 8 bases, with 18 bases between them. The CDR3 consists of 14 residues. The CDR3 nucleotides are TGTGCCAGCAGTGGGCGGGGAATGGCCCGGGGCTACACCTTC. It is translated as CASSGRGMARGYTF.

The chain combines TRBV19 with TRBJ2-3, with 10 bases matching TRBD1. This CDR3 spans 16 amino acids. Looked up from germline, CDR1 is LNHDA and CDR2 is SQIVND (reference sequence). Trimming took 6 bases from V and 2 from J; bases not matched to a gene: 8. The CDR3 protein is CASRTDRGRFTDTQYF. DNA of the CDR3: TGTGCCAGTAGGACAGACAGGGGGCGTTTCACAGATACGCAGTATTTT.

The gene calls are TRBV7-2 and TRBJ2-2, with D unresolved. This CDR3 has 12 residues. The germline gives CDR1 SGHTA, CDR2 FQGNSA. Trimming pared 5 bases from V and 3 bases from J, leaving 4 bases between. The CDR3 DNA sequence: TGTGCCAGCAGCCACGACACCGGGGAGCTGTTTTTT. Translation gives CASSHDTGELFF.

J is TRBJ1-1 and V is TRBV19; D remains unclear. CDR1 LNHDA and CDR2 SQIVND come from the germline V gene (reference sequence). The CDR3 runs 14 residues. Trimming removed 3 bases at V and 5 bases at J, with 13 bases between. The CDR3 DNA is TGTGCCAGTAGTATGGTCGGTGGTCGAACTGAAGCTTTCTTT. Amino acids: CASSMVGGRTEAFF.

The CDR3 DNA follows: TGTGCCAGCAGCTCGACAGGTTCTAATGAAAAACTGTTTTTT. This gives the protein CASSSTGSNEKLFF. The chain uses TRBV5-4 and TRBJ1-4; D may be TRBD1 (6 bases). Germline-derived CDR1 and CDR2 are SGHNT and YYREEE (reference sequence). This CDR3 spans 14 amino acids. Trimming took 3 bases from V and 3 from J, leaving 9 bases between them.

This chain joins TRBV18 and TRBJ1-1; no reliable D call. Trimming took off 10 bases at V and 0 bases at J, with 12 bases between the two ends. The CDR3 loop spans 13 amino acids. Germline V gives CDR1 KGHSH, CDR2 LQKENI. The CDR3 nucleotides are TGTGCCACCTCGGCGACCCTGAACACTGAAGCTTTCTTT. Amino acids: CATSATLNTEAFF.

The rearrangement links TRBV11-3 to TRBJ2-7; 11 bases fit TRBD1. This CDR3 has 15 residues. Trimming at V came to 6 bases and at J to 6 bases, leaving 10 bases not matched to a gene. Germline V gene lookup returns CDR1 SGHNT and CDR2 YENEEA. CDR3 nucleotide sequence: TGTGCCAGCAGACCGCCAAGGACAGGGGGCGTCGAGCAGTACTTC. Translation: CASRPPRTGGVEQYF.

The J gene is TRBJ2-7, the V gene TRBV7-2; D call uncertain. V shed 1 base and J shed 0 bases, with 4 bases lying between them. Germline CDR1 SGHTA, CDR2 FQGNSA. The CDR3 totals 13 residues. The CDR3 region has the DNA TGTGCCAGCAGCTTAGGGGTCTCCTACGAGCAGTACTTC. Translation: CASSLGVSYEQYF.

V and J are TRBV27 and TRBJ1-6; the match to TRBD1 covers 9 bases. The V segment lost 2 bases and the J segment 6 bases; nucleotides outside the gene matches: 11. Germline V gene sequence: CDR1 MNHEY, CDR2 SMNVEV (reference sequence). The CDR3 runs to 18 residues. The CDR3 coding sequence is TGTGCCAGCAGTTTACCTCCCGGGACAGGGAGATTTAATTCACCCCTCCACTTT. It encodes CASSLPPGTGRFNSPLHF.

This sequence joins TRBV28 and TRBJ1-1; a possible D gene is TRBD1 (5 bases). Germline assignment: CDR1 MDHEN and CDR2 SYDVKM. The CDR3 runs to 14 residues. V was shortened by 5 bases and J by 4 bases, with 14 bases between the two germline ends. CDR3: CASSRGGGSTEAFF. The CDR3, as DNA: TGTGCCAGCAGTCGAGGCGGGGGAAGCACTGAAGCTTTCTTT. Full variable domain (outside the CDR3, taken from reference TRBV28 and TRBJ1-1): DVKVTQSSRYLVKRTGEKVFLECVQDMDHENMFWYRQDPGLGLRLIYFSYDVKMKEKGDIPEGYSVSREKKERFSLILESASTNQTSMYLCASSRGGGSTEAFFGQGTRLTVV.

This rearrangement joins TRBV30 to TRBJ2-4, with 9 bases that match TRBD1. Trimming removed 3 bases from V and 6 bases from J; junction bases left unmatched: 0. CDR1 GTSNPN and CDR2 SVGIG come from the germline V gene (reference sequence). The CDR3 is made up of 12 amino acids. CDR3 sequence reads: CAWRGQGNIQYF. In nucleotides, the CDR3 is TGTGCCTGGAGGGGACAGGGAAACATTCAGTACTTC.

The CDR3 DNA follows: TGTGCCAGCAGCCCGGGGACTAGCCCAAAAGGGGGAGATACGCAGTATTTT. This translates into CASSPGTSPKGGDTQYF. The V call is TRBV7-3, the J call TRBJ2-3; 9 bases fit TRBD2. Germline lookup yields CDR1 SGHTA and CDR2 FQGTGA. The CDR3 extends over 17 amino acids. V shed 5 bases, J shed 5 bases, and the junction held 14 bases outside the gene matches.

The chain combines TRBV10-3 with TRBJ1-4; no definite D call. The CDR3 extends over 11 amino acids. Germline values: CDR1 ENHRY, CDR2 SYGVKD. Trimming cost V 8 bases and J 8 bases, with 9 bases left between them. The CDR3: CAIGIGEKLFF. CDR3 coding DNA: TGTGCCATCGGGATAGGGGAAAAACTGTTTTTT.

The V call is TRBV11-1, the J call TRBJ2-1, with D perhaps matching TRBD2 (7 bases). This CDR3 is 13 amino acids long. Germline V gives CDR1 SGHAT, CDR2 FQDESV (reference sequence). The V end lost 3 bases, the J end lost 8 bases, and 11 bases lay between the germline ends. CDR3 sequence (DNA): TGTGCCAGCAGCTTGCGGGGGCTCGATGAGCAGTTCTTC. Protein: CASSLRGLDEQFF.

The chain carries TRBV7-9 and TRBJ2-3, with D uncertain. In germline, CDR1 is SEHNR, CDR2 FQNEAQ (reference sequence). Trimming removed 6 bases at V and 4 bases at J, with 14 bases between. The CDR3 extends over 14 amino acids. CDR3 amino acids: CASSVLAGPDTQYF. Here the CDR3 DNA reads TGTGCCAGCAGTGTCCTGGCAGGCCCAGATACGCAGTATTTT.

The chain is built from TRBV7-6 and TRBJ1-6, with 7 bases lining up with TRBD1. CDR1 and CDR2 from the germline V gene are SGHVS and FNYEAQ. V gave up 5 bases and J gave up 10 bases; unmatched junction bases: 8. The CDR3 is 14 amino acids. The CDR3 DNA reads TGTGCCAGCAGCGACCCAGGGGGAGGATCACCCCTCCACTTT. This translates into CASSDPGGGSPLHF.

This clone was seen just once. V gene TRBV15 combines with J gene TRBJ2-7; D gene unclear. The V end was cut by 5 bases, the J end by 0 bases, with 8 bases between. Per germline, CDR1 LNHNV and CDR2 YYDKDF (reference sequence). The CDR3 has 13 residues. CDR3 sequence: CATSGNPSYEQYF. The DNA for the CDR3 is TGTGCCACCAGCGGAAACCCCTCCTACGAGCAGTACTTC.

The genes are TRBV19 and TRBJ1-4; tentative D call: TRBD1 (5 bases). The CDR3 spans 14 residues. Germline V lookup: CDR1 LNHDA, CDR2 SQIVND (reference sequence). The V end lost 8 bases, the J end lost 10 bases, and 20 bases lay between the germline ends. The CDR3 nucleotides are TGTGCCAGTGAGGGGCTCACACAGATGGGAAAACTGTTTTTT. It yields the protein CASEGLTQMGKLFF.

The V gene is TRBV19, the J gene TRBJ1-5; TRBD1 might be the D (5 bases). The V gene lost 2 bases and the J gene lost 0 bases, with 20 bases spanning the gap. Germline loops: CDR1 LNHDA, CDR2 SQIVND (reference sequence). The CDR3 sequence is 19 residues long. The CDR3: CASSISPGRYVDSNQPQHF. CDR3 coding DNA: TGTGCCAGTAGTATATCCCCAGGGCGATACGTCGATAGCAATCAGCCCCAGCATTTT. Combining the CDR3 with reference TRBV19 and TRBJ1-5 gives the whole variable domain DGGITQSPKYLFRKEGQNVTLSCEQNLNHDAMYWYRQDPGQGLRLIYYSQIVNDFQKGDIAEGYSVSREKKESFPLTVTSAQKNPTAFYLCASSISPGRYVDSNQPQHFGDGTRLSIL.

The chain couples TRBV27 to TRBJ1-2, with 7 bases that match TRBD1. The trim removed 6 bases at V and 2 bases at J, leaving 6 bases unmatched. The germline V gene encodes CDR1 MNHEY and CDR2 SMNVEV (reference sequence). The CDR3 extends over 14 amino acids. The chain's CDR3 is CASRKGQTNYGYTF. Written as DNA, the CDR3 is TGTGCCAGCAGGAAGGGACAGACCAACTATGGCTACACCTTC.

The chain uses TRBV6-1 and TRBJ2-1, with TRBD2 matching 8 bases. The CDR3 has 13 residues. Germline V gene lookup returns CDR1 MNHNS and CDR2 SASEGT. Germline trimming cut 4 bases from V and 7 bases from J; bases unmatched to any gene: 3. As DNA, the CDR3 is TGTGCCAGCAGTGGGGGACTAGTAAATGAGCAGTTCTTC. Residues: CASSGGLVNEQFF.

The rearrangement links TRBV7-9 to TRBJ2-5, with D unclear. The CDR3 consists of 13 residues. In germline, CDR1 is SEHNR, CDR2 FQNEAQ (reference sequence). Trimming pared 3 bases from V and 2 bases from J, leaving 7 bases between. The CDR3 loop reads CASSFPGQETQYF. CDR3 DNA sequence: TGTGCCAGCAGCTTTCCAGGACAAGAGACCCAGTACTTC.